A selection of T cell receptor beta chains follows, all from one sample in a study of neurological immune-mediated disorders. TCRdb redid the calling of the 5' RACE reads with MiXCR, one entry per CDR3 protein. The sample shows more than 70,000 distinct CDR3 sequences, about a sixth of them seen only once. The source material was PBMCs. The receptor source for this set is a woman aged 40 to 49 in good health. Each CDR3 is given with its conserved first and last residue. The D gene is left open where the match is weak. Clone size is shown for a subset of rows, as once, few, many or a class of expanded clone.

CDR3 DNA | CDR3 protein | CDR3 length | J gene | V gene | D gene | clone size
TGTGACAGCTCACCACTAGGGGGGGGGGACACTGAAGCTTTCTTT | CDSSPLGGGDTEAFF | 15 | TRBJ1-1 | TRBV18 | . | .
TGCAGCGTTGGGACGGACCCCGGTGGCTACACCTTC | CSVGTDPGGYTF | 12 | TRBJ1-2 | TRBV29-1 | . | many
TGTGCCAGCAAAGCCCCAGGGGACAAAAACATTCAGTACTTC | CASKAPGDKNIQYF | 14 | TRBJ2-4 | TRBV6-5 | . | .
TGTGCCAGCTCAACGACGAGGGCCTCCTACAATGAGCAGTTCTTC | CASSTTRASYNEQFF | 15 | TRBJ2-1 | TRBV18 | . | many
TGTGCCAGCAGCCAAGACCCTGCAGAGACCCAGTACTTC | CASSQDPAETQYF | 13 | TRBJ2-5 | TRBV3-1 | . | many
TGTGCCAGCAGCTTTTTCCGGCAGGGGGATAACTATGGCTACACCTTC | CASSFFRQGDNYGYTF | 16 | TRBJ1-2 | TRBV7-2 | TRBD1 | many
TGTGCCAGCAGCTTAGAATGGAGGTCCGAGCAGTACTTC | CASSLEWRSEQYF | 13 | TRBJ2-7 | TRBV7-9 | . | many
TGCAGTGCTAGGGACAGGGGTGGCGACGAGCAGTACTTC | CSARDRGGDEQYF | 13 | TRBJ2-7 | TRBV20-1 | TRBD1 | many
TGTGCCACCAGGGGAGAGGGACTAGGGTCCTACAATGAGCAGTTCTTC | CATRGEGLGSYNEQFF | 16 | TRBJ2-1 | TRBV15 | TRBD2 | many
TGTGCCATCAGTCAAGACAGGGGACCCTACAATGAGCAGTTCTTC | CAISQDRGPYNEQFF | 15 | TRBJ2-1 | TRBV10-3 | TRBD1 | many
TGTGCCAGCAGCGAGGGACCGGGACAGGGAACAGATACGCAGTATTTT | CASSEGPGQGTDTQYF | 16 | TRBJ2-3 | TRBV9 | TRBD1 | many
TGCGCCAGCAGCAGATCAAGACTAGCGGATAGCTACGAGCAGTACTTC | CASSRSRLADSYEQYF | 16 | TRBJ2-7 | TRBV5-1 | TRBD2 | many
TGTGCCAGCAGCGCCACCCCGGACAGGGGGCACTCACCCCTCCACTTT | CASSATPDRGHSPLHF | 16 | TRBJ1-6 | TRBV5-4 | TRBD1 | many
TGTGCCAGTATTAGCGGGGGGGCACTAAGATACATGAACAATGAGCAGTTCTTC | CASISGGALRYMNNEQFF | 18 | TRBJ2-1 | TRBV6-2/TRBV6-3 | TRBD2 | .
TGCGCCAGCGGTACAGGGGCCGGGGAGCTGTTTTTT | CASGTGAGELFF | 12 | TRBJ2-2 | TRBV4-1 | TRBD1 | many
TGTGCCAGCAGCTTGATTGGGACTAACGAGCAGTACTTC | CASSLIGTNEQYF | 13 | TRBJ2-7 | TRBV5-6 | TRBD2 | .
TGTGCCAGCAGCGGGAGAAGGGATACGCAGTATTTT | CASSGRRDTQYF | 12 | TRBJ2-3 | TRBV7-8 | . | many
TGCAGTGCTAGGGACCGACTAGCGGGGGGGCCAGGTGAGCAGTTCTTC | CSARDRLAGGPGEQFF | 16 | TRBJ2-1 | TRBV20-1 | TRBD2 | many
TGTGCCAGCAGCTGGGGGGATATGCCCAGCTCCTACAATGAGCAGTTCTTC | CASSWGDMPSSYNEQFF | 17 | TRBJ2-1 | TRBV5-8 | . | many
TGTGCCAGCAGGGGGACAGGGAGGGCCCTCCAAGAGACCCAGTACTTC | CASRGTGRALQETQYF | 16 | TRBJ2-5 | TRBV28 | TRBD1 | many
TGTGCCACAGGACAGGACCCTCAAGAGACCCAGTACTTC | CATGQDPQETQYF | 13 | TRBJ2-5 | TRBV10-3 | TRBD1 | .
TGTGCCAGCAGTTACAAGAATCCCACAGATACGCAGTATTTT | CASSYKNPTDTQYF | 14 | TRBJ2-3 | TRBV6-5 | . | many
TGCAGTGCTACCCCCGATCCGGACTATGGCTACACCTTC | CSATPDPDYGYTF | 13 | TRBJ1-2 | TRBV20-1 | . | many
TGTGCCAGCAGTCTACAGCTTACAGGCGGCTACACCTTC | CASSLQLTGGYTF | 13 | TRBJ1-2 | TRBV2 | . | many
TGCAGCGCCATATACGGGGGAAATTCACCCCTCCACTTT | CSAIYGGNSPLHF | 13 | TRBJ1-6 | TRBV20-1 | . | .
TGTGCCAGCAGTTACTATGGGGGCCGCGATTATAATTCACCCCTCCACTTT | CASSYYGGRDYNSPLHF | 17 | TRBJ1-6 | TRBV6-6 | . | few
TGTGCCAGCAGTTACGAGGAGGTCAGTGAAGCTTTCTTT | CASSYEEVSEAFF | 13 | TRBJ1-1 | TRBV6-2/TRBV6-3 | . | many
TGCGCCAGCACCTCTCGGGCCAAAGCTTCAGATACGCAGTATTTT | CASTSRAKASDTQYF | 15 | TRBJ2-3 | TRBV5-1 | . | many
TGTGCCAGCAGGACAGGGGGCGGGAGTACGCAGTATTTT | CASRTGGGSTQYF | 13 | TRBJ2-3 | TRBV27 | TRBD1 | few
TGTGCCAGCAGCTTAGCGCCAGGGGAGGCTGCTTTCTTT | CASSLAPGEAAFF | 13 | TRBJ1-1 | TRBV7-2 | . | many
TGTGCCAGCAACTTTAGAGGGGGGGCTGTAGGGGAGCAGTTCTTC | CASNFRGGAVGEQFF | 15 | TRBJ2-1 | TRBV7-2 | . | .
TGCGCCAGCAGCTTGGGACTCCTAACGGAGACCCAGTACTTC | CASSLGLLTETQYF | 14 | TRBJ2-5 | TRBV5-1 | . | .
TGCGCCAGCAGTAGACGGGACGGACAAGAGACCCAGTACTTC | CASSRRDGQETQYF | 14 | TRBJ2-5 | TRBV10-2 | . | .
TGTGCCAGCAGCCTGCCGAGCGAGACCCAGTACTTC | CASSLPSETQYF | 12 | TRBJ2-5 | TRBV28 | . | many
TGCAGTGCCGTTACCTGGACAGGAACCAGGGATACGCAGTATTTT | CSAVTWTGTRDTQYF | 15 | TRBJ2-3 | TRBV20-1 | TRBD1 | many
TGCAGCGTTGTATCCCAAACTGAAGCTTTCTTT | CSVVSQTEAFF | 11 | TRBJ1-1 | TRBV29-1 | . | many
TGTGCCAGCAGTGAGAACTATGGCTACACCTTC | CASSENYGYTF | 11 | TRBJ1-2 | TRBV2 | . | once
TGCGCCAGCAGCCTTACCGGGACACCGTATACTTATAATTCACCCCTCCACTTT | CASSLTGTPYTYNSPLHF | 18 | TRBJ1-6 | TRBV4-1 | . | many
TGTGCCAGCATGACTTATAGGGCAGGGGAAATGTACAATGAGCAGTTCTTC | CASMTYRAGEMYNEQFF | 17 | TRBJ2-1 | TRBV28 | . | many
TGCAGTGCTAATGGCCAGCGAGATAGCAATCAGCCCCAGCATTTT | CSANGQRDSNQPQHF | 15 | TRBJ1-5 | TRBV20-1 | . | many
TGCAGTGCTAGTTCTTCGTCCCTGGGGAGGGGCACAGATACGCAGTATTTT | CSASSSSLGRGTDTQYF | 17 | TRBJ2-3 | TRBV20-1 | TRBD2 | many
TGCGCCAGCAGCCAAGAGCCGGGATTAGGAGAAAAACTGTTTTTT | CASSQEPGLGEKLFF | 15 | TRBJ1-4 | TRBV4-3 | . | many
TGCGCCAGCAGCGCGGCGGGAGATAGAAATACGCAGTATTTT | CASSAAGDRNTQYF | 14 | TRBJ2-3 | TRBV5-1 | TRBD2 | few
TGTGCCAGCATCGGCGGGGTTGCACAAGAGACCCAGTACTTC | CASIGGVAQETQYF | 14 | TRBJ2-5 | TRBV6-2/TRBV6-3 | . | many
TGTGCCAGCAATTCCGGGCCGAACACTGAAGCTTTCTTT | CASNSGPNTEAFF | 13 | TRBJ1-1 | TRBV6-2/TRBV6-3 | . | .
TGCGCCAGCAGCTTGGGGGGACTGAACACTGAAGCTTTCTTT | CASSLGGLNTEAFF | 14 | TRBJ1-1 | TRBV5-1 | . | .
TGCGCCAGCAGCCTCGGGGATAGAGGTTTCGATGAGCAGTTCTTC | CASSLGDRGFDEQFF | 15 | TRBJ2-1 | TRBV4-3 | . | few
TGTGCCAGCAGCTTGTACAGGATTTCCCGGGATGGCTACACCTTC | CASSLYRISRDGYTF | 15 | TRBJ1-2 | TRBV5-6 | . | many
TGCGCCAGCAGCCTGGGGACAGCGATACAAGAGACCCAGTACTTC | CASSLGTAIQETQYF | 15 | TRBJ2-5 | TRBV5-1 | TRBD1 | many
TGTGCCACCGGGAGGCACATGAACACTGAAGCTTTCTTT | CATGRHMNTEAFF | 13 | TRBJ1-1 | TRBV7-2 | . | many
TGTGCCAGCAGCCGACAGGGGGGTTTGCGTCAGCCCCAGCATTTT | CASSRQGGLRQPQHF | 15 | TRBJ1-5 | TRBV3-2 | . | many
TGCGCCAGCAGCTTGGAGTCTGCGGGGGACACTGAAGCTTTCTTT | CASSLESAGDTEAFF | 15 | TRBJ1-1 | TRBV5-1 | . | few
TGCGCCAGCAGCCAAGATCCGGGACACCAAGAGACCCAGTACTTC | CASSQDPGHQETQYF | 15 | TRBJ2-5 | TRBV4-1 | . | many
TGCAGTGCTAGTTTACAGGGTCGCGCTGAAGCTTTCTTT | CSASLQGRAEAFF | 13 | TRBJ1-1 | TRBV20-1 | . | many
TGCGCCAGCAGCTTTGCCCTTGGAGAGACCCAGTACTTC | CASSFALGETQYF | 13 | TRBJ2-5 | TRBV5-1 | . | many
TGCGCCAGCAGCCTGACACATGGGAACCCTTCACCCGGGGAGCTGTTTTTT | CASSLTHGNPSPGELFF | 17 | TRBJ2-2 | TRBV5-1 | . | many
TGCAGTGCTGGAGAGGGAAAACCGAACACTGAAGCTTTCTTT | CSAGEGKPNTEAFF | 14 | TRBJ1-1 | TRBV20-1 | . | many